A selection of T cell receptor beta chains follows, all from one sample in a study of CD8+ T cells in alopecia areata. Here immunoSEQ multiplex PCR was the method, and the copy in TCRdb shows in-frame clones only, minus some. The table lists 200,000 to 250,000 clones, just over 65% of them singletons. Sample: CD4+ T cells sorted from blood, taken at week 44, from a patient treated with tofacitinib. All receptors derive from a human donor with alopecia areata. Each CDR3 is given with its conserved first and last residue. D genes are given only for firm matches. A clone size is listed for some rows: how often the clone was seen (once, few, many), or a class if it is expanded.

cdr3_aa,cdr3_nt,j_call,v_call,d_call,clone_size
CASSQDSGGGPYNEQFF,TGCGCCAGCAGCCAAGATTCAGGCGGGGGGCCCTACAATGAGCAGTTCTTC,TRBJ2-1,TRBV4-3,TRBD2,.
CASSLMSTSGVDTQYF,TGCGCCAGCAGCTTGATGTCGACTAGCGGGGTGGATACGCAGTATTTT,TRBJ2-3,TRBV5-1,TRBD2,.
CAWTTGTAEAFF,TGTGCCTGGACCACCGGGACGGCAGAAGCTTTCTTT,TRBJ1-1,TRBV30,.,once
CASSSIRQASNYGYTF,TGTGCCAGCAGTTCTATTCGACAAGCCTCAAACTATGGCTACACCTTC,TRBJ1-2,TRBV6-5,.,.
CASWTSGGASINEQFF,TGTGCCAGCTGGACTAGCGGGGGGGCCAGTATCAATGAGCAGTTCTTC,TRBJ2-1,TRBV2,TRBD2,.
CASSGLGTQHF,TGTGCCAGCAGTGGATTAGGGACCCAGCATTTT,TRBJ1-5,TRBV25-1,.,.
CSALMGALRDTQYF,TGCAGCGCATTGATGGGGGCGTTAAGAGATACGCAGTATTTT,TRBJ2-3,TRBV29-1,.,.
CASASGLSETQYF,TGTGCCAGCGCCTCGGGGCTTTCAGAGACCCAGTACTTC,TRBJ2-5,TRBV27,.,.
CAWSADRAYEQYF,TGTGCCTGGAGTGCGGACCGGGCCTACGAGCAGTACTTC,TRBJ2-7,TRBV30,.,.
CASSSCGNSYNEQFF,TGTGCCAGCAGTTCTTGCGGGAACTCCTACAATGAGCAGTTCTTC,TRBJ2-1,TRBV21-1,.,.
CASSKRGDLIGNQPQHF,TGTGCCAGCAGTAAAAGGGGAGATCTTATAGGCAATCAGCCCCAGCATTTT,TRBJ1-5,TRBV27,.,.
CASGRTVDYGYTF,TGTGCCAGCGGCCGGACAGTGGACTATGGCTACACCTTC,TRBJ1-2,TRBV2,.,.
CAWSQVQGARGYTF,TGTGCCTGGAGTCAAGTCCAGGGGGCGCGAGGCTACACCTTC,TRBJ1-2,TRBV30,TRBD1,.
CASNGQPQETQYF,TGTGCCAGCAACGGACAGCCCCAAGAGACCCAGTACTTC,TRBJ2-5,TRBV7-2,.,.
CASSGTGGISYEQYF,TGTGCCAGCAGTGGAACGGGAGGGATCTCCTACGAGCAGTACTTC,TRBJ2-7,TRBV6-5,TRBD2,few
CSVSGNGYTF,TGCAGCGTTTCCGGGAATGGCTACACCTTC,TRBJ1-2,TRBV29-1,.,.